The present entry profiles one TCR beta chain with its context. The target antigen is unknown. The sample has other DNA sequences that encode this CDR3 too. Produced via immunoSEQ multiplex PCR; TCRdb's table is partial and in-frame only. In the table there are around 67,000 clones, 65% to 90% of which are singletons. These data come from a study of OX40 agonist ivuxolimab in advanced cancers. Study-wide results and caveats: Also present in some nonresponders was a low level of normalized T-cell clonal expansion. By week 6 at 0.1 to 3.0 mg/kg, blood CD4+ and CD8+ T cells had expanded clonally.

The CDR3 totals 12 residues. The germline V and J ends were trimmed by 3 bases and 1 base, with 3 bases remaining between them. The germline gives CDR1 SGHTA, CDR2 FQGNSA. The receptor was isolated from an adult with an advanced solid tumor such as melanoma, head and neck, liver or kidney cancer. The rearrangement links TRBV7-2 to TRBJ1-1; D is ambiguous. This specimen consisted of CD4+ or CD8+ T cells sorted from blood, obtained in a trial of the OX40 agonist ivuxolimab. CDR3 coding DNA: TGTGCCAGCAGCTTTGGGAACACTGAAGCTTTCTTT. Its protein product is CASSFGNTEAFF.